These 17 T cell receptor beta chains were sequenced from one sample in a study of cytomegalovirus exposure and HLA in healthy donors. Measured with immunoSEQ multiplex PCR; TCRdb has only the in-frame clones, and not every one. This sample has hundreds of thousands of clones, with roughly nine tenths found just once. Sequencing input: PBMCs. These receptors were collected from a man between 18 and 35 years old in good health and CMV-seropositive.

CDR3 in DNA: TGTGCCAGCAGTTCCCCCGGGACACCGAGGCCGTTCTTC. Translated, it gives CASSSPGTPRPFF. The chain links TRBV6-5 to TRBJ2-1; weak D call: TRBD1 (6 bases). CDR1 is MNHEY, CDR2 SVGAGI, per germline. The CDR3 sequence is 13 residues long. V was trimmed by 4 bases and J by 15 bases, leaving 19 bases between them.

The chain links TRBV18 to TRBJ1-2; 10 bases are shared with TRBD1. The germline V gene has CDR1 KGHSH and CDR2 LQKENI. V lost 6 bases to trimming and J lost 6 bases; unmatched junction nucleotides: 4. This CDR3 contains 13 residues. DNA for the CDR3: TGTGCCAGCTCGGCTGACAGGGGGCATGGCTACACCTTC. Encoded protein: CASSADRGHGYTF.

This chain uses TRBV4-2 with TRBJ1-4; tentatively, D is TRBD1 (6 bases). CDR3 length: 13 amino acids. V was shortened by 3 bases and J by 8 bases, with 10 bases between the two germline ends. Looked up from germline, CDR1 is LGHNA and CDR2 is YNFKEQ. CDR3 loop: CASSQIRGEKLFF. CDR3 in DNA: TGTGCCAGCAGCCAGATCAGGGGCGAAAAACTGTTTTTT.

This chain connects TRBV18 to TRBJ2-1, with 8 bases aligning to TRBD1. The CDR3 covers 15 residues. Germline V gives CDR1 KGHSH, CDR2 LQKENI. V gave up 3 bases and J gave up 4 bases; unmatched junction bases: 5. CDR3 loop: CASSPQGTGYNEQFF. CDR3 DNA: TGTGCCAGCTCACCGCAAGGGACAGGATACAATGAGCAGTTCTTC.

The CDR3 spells CRAGLGYEQYF. In DNA, the CDR3 is TGCAGAGCGGGACTAGGCTACGAGCAGTACTTC. The genes are TRBV20-1 and TRBJ2-7; 8 nucleotides match TRBD2. CDR1 is DFQATT, CDR2 SNEGSKA, per germline (reference sequence). The CDR3 sequence is 11 residues long.

The DNA of the CDR3 is TGTGCCAGCAGTTTGCTCCGACAGAAATGGACAGATACGCAGTATTTT. This gives the protein CASSLLRQKWTDTQYF. The rearrangement links TRBV28 to TRBJ2-3; tentative D call: TRBD1 (5 bases). Germline CDR1 reads MDHEN; CDR2 reads SYDVKM. The CDR3 sequence is 16 residues long. Trimming took 3 bases from V and 3 from J, leaving 16 bases between them.

This clone was detected only once. The chain employs TRBV2 and TRBJ2-5, with 8 nucleotides matching TRBD2. There are 18 residues in the CDR3. Germline V CDR1 and CDR2: SNHLY, FYNNEI. Germline trimming cut 2 bases from V and 2 bases from J; bases unmatched to any gene: 13. CDR3 bases: TGTGCCAGCAGTGAACGTTCGGGAGGGAGGACGGGGCAAGAGACCCAGTACTTC. Its protein is CASSERSGGRTGQETQYF.

This clone was seen only a few times. The CDR3 coding sequence is TGTGCCAGCAGCCCCAGGGGACTAGCGGGCTACAATGAGCAGTTCTTC. Its translation is CASSPRGLAGYNEQFF. This sequence joins TRBV7-3 and TRBJ2-1; 12 nucleotides match TRBD2. This CDR3 contains 16 residues. The V and J ends lost 5 bases and 3 bases, in that order; junction bases with no gene match: 5. Germline values: CDR1 SGHTA, CDR2 FQGTGA. The full variable domain, completed using reference TRBV7-3 and TRBJ2-1, is GAGVSQTPSNKVTEKGKYVELRCDPISGHTALYWYRQSLGQGPEFLIYFQGTGAADDSGLPNDRFFAVRPEGSVSTLKIQRTERGDSAVYLCASSPRGLAGYNEQFFGPGTRLTVL.

The chain is built from TRBV9 and TRBJ1-4; D is unresolved. This CDR3 spans 16 amino acids. The V end lost 0 bases, the J end lost 0 bases, and 9 bases lay between the germline ends. Germline loops: CDR1 SGDLS, CDR2 YYNGEE. As DNA, the CDR3 is TGTGCCAGCAGCGTAGGCCTTGATACAACTAATGAAAAACTGTTTTTT. Amino acids: CASSVGLDTTNEKLFF.

V gene TRBV7-2 combines with J gene TRBJ2-2; D not resolved. CDR3 length: 13 amino acids. Trimming removed 5 bases at V and 4 bases at J, with 8 bases between. Germline CDR1 is SGHTA and CDR2 is FQGNSA. CDR3 amino acids: CASSGRRTGELFF. CDR3 DNA: TGTGCCAGCAGCGGCAGGCGCACCGGGGAGCTGTTTTTT.

The chain combines TRBV7-9 with TRBJ1-2, with D unresolved. Germline-derived CDR1 and CDR2 are SEHNR and FQNEAQ (reference sequence). The CDR3 is made up of 13 amino acids. V lost 5 bases and J lost 4, with 11 bases in between. The CDR3 sequence: CASSPDITYGYTF. For the CDR3, the DNA is TGTGCCAGCAGCCCTGACATTACCTATGGCTACACCTTC.

The chain employs TRBV18 and TRBJ1-2; TRBD1 matches at 11 bases. The germline V gene has CDR1 KGHSH and CDR2 LQKENI. Trimming at V came to 2 bases and at J to 4 bases, leaving 3 bases not matched to a gene. This CDR3 is 15 amino acids long. The CDR3 here is CASSPFGQGAYGYTF. The CDR3 bases are TGTGCCAGCTCACCATTCGGACAGGGGGCCTATGGCTACACCTTC. The full variable domain, in which reference TRBV18 and TRBJ1-2 provide the parts outside the CDR3, is NAGVMQNPRHLVRRRGQEARLRCSPMKGHSHVYWYRQLPEEGLKFMVYLQKENIIDESGMPKERFSAEFPKEGPSILRIQQVVRGDSAAYFCASSPFGQGAYGYTFGSGTRLTVV.

This clone was counted between two and nine times. This chain connects TRBV2 to TRBJ2-2; no firm D call. CDR1 is SNHLY and CDR2 is FYNNEI in the germline V gene. This CDR3 comprises 14 residues. V was shortened by 6 bases and J by 1 base, with 9 bases between the two germline ends. The CDR3 loop reads CASRYGRNTGELFF. In DNA form, the CDR3 reads TGTGCCAGCAGGTATGGACGGAACACCGGGGAGCTGTTTTTT.

The chain carries TRBV18 and TRBJ2-5; TRBD1 matches at 8 bases. This CDR3 has 16 amino acids. The J segment lost 3 bases and the V segment lost 2 bases, leaving 8 bases of the junction unmatched. Per germline, CDR1 KGHSH and CDR2 LQKENI. The CDR3 reads CASSPNWTGRKETQYF. CDR3 nucleotide sequence: TGTGCCAGCTCACCAAATTGGACAGGGAGGAAAGAGACCCAGTACTTC.

This chain connects TRBV19 to TRBJ1-1; the D gene is possibly TRBD1 (5 bases). V was pared by 3 bases and J by 4 bases, with 15 bases between. The CDR3 length is 15 residues. The V gene's germline CDR1 is LNHDA and CDR2 SQIVND (reference sequence). DNA for the CDR3: TGTGCCAGTAGTATGCGGGGGGAATCTAGCACTGAAGCTTTCTTT. This sequence encodes CASSMRGESSTEAFF.

The chain combines TRBV5-4 with TRBJ1-1; possible D gene TRBD1, 5 bases. Deletions cut 0 bases from V and 8 bases from J, with 8 bases between. Germline loops: CDR1 SGHNT, CDR2 YYREEE (reference sequence). The CDR3 length is 12 residues. The CDR3 spells CASSLGGEEAFF. In DNA form, the CDR3 reads TGTGCCAGCAGCTTGGGGGGCGAGGAAGCTTTCTTT.

This clone was detected a few times. This sequence joins TRBV5-1 and TRBJ2-2, with D uncertain. V lost 4 bases and J lost 2, with 6 bases in between. Germline loops: CDR1 SGHRS, CDR2 YFSETQ. The CDR3 is 13 amino acids. The CDR3: CASSPPNTGELFF. The CDR3, as DNA: TGCGCCAGCAGCCCCCCAAACACCGGGGAGCTGTTTTTT.